This TCR beta chain derives from a study of Tregs in tolerant kidney transplant recipients. Study-wide context: The nonmyeloablative bone marrow transplants came from related graft donors, with transient mixed chimerism. Whole-study results and caveats: Tregs expanded with activated donor B cells seemed most donor-specific. Findings come from small patient numbers and require larger validation.

Thawed PBMCs were FACS-sorted into unstimulated CD4+CD25+CD127- regulatory T cells, CD4+CD25- non-regulatory cells, CD4 and CD8 cells. The CDR3 spans 14 residues. Germline V gene lookup returns CDR1 SGHVS and CDR2 FQNEAQ. V shed 5 bases, J shed 7 bases, and the junction held 6 bases outside the gene matches. TCRdb keeps only in-frame clones here, not all; method: immunoSEQ multiplex PCR. The sample holds about 69,000 clones, about 89% seen once. About this clone: Its antigen remains unknown.

The source of this sequence is a human donor who received a combined kidney and bone marrow transplant. Sequenced here: CD4+ T cells from blood, sampled before the transplant. The V gene is TRBV7-8, the J gene TRBJ1-4, with TRBD1 identical over 8 bases. The CDR3 region is CASSLRGQGEKLFF. CDR3 nucleotide sequence: TGTGCCAGCAGCCTCAGGGGGCAGGGTGAAAAACTGTTTTTT. The whole variable domain, remainder taken from reference TRBV7-8 and TRBJ1-4, is GAGVSQSPRYKVAKRGQDVALRCDPISGHVSLFWYQQALGQGPEFLTYFQNEAQLDKSGLPSDRFFAERPEGSVSTLKIQRTQQEDSAVYLCASSLRGQGEKLFFGSGTQLSVL.